Described below is a single TCR beta chain sequence and its context. The antigen is undetermined. This entry comes from a study of T-cell memory formation after mild COVID-19. Looking at the study overall: TCR clusters were mostly confined to one donor each.

General observations from the study: Contracting CD4+ clones were located mainly in CM and EM, and CD8+ clones in EMRA.

Barcoded TCR alpha and TCR beta cDNA libraries with UMIs came from 5'RACE using constant-segment primers. TCRdb fed the 5' RACE reads into MiXCR, producing one record per CDR3 protein. Found here are around 410,000 distinct CDR3 sequences, 23% of them singletons; the top ten hold over 10%. Trimming cost V 2 bases and J 6 bases; bases outside gene matches: 2. The germline CDR1 and CDR2 sequences are MNHEY and SVGEGT. The CDR3 has 14 amino acids. Sequenced material: PBMCs or a T cell subset sorted from them (not recorded which). The sequence was obtained from an adult woman who had mild COVID-19 (a few samples of this study predate the infection). Cell type and time point are not known. The V gene is TRBV6-2 or TRBV6-3, the J gene TRBJ2-2; 8 nucleotides match TRBD2. CDR3 bases: TGTGCCAGCAGTTACACAGCGGGGGCCGGGGAGCTGTTTTTT. It yields the protein CASSYTAGAGELFF.